This T cell receptor (beta chain) was recovered during a study of spatial heterogeneity in lung cancer. Whole-study results and caveats: Within tumors, counts of expanded alpha and beta TCRs tracked tumor mutation counts. The recorded estimate of tumor T cell coverage is approximately 7% for alpha chains and roughly 13% for beta chains.

Germline trimming cut 6 bases from V and 2 bases from J; bases unmatched to any gene: 8. CDR1 is KGHSH and CDR2 is LQKENI in the germline V gene. CDR3 size: 16 residues. The library protocol tagged each TCR cDNA with a unique molecular identifier. MiXCR was run by TCRdb on the 5' RACE reads, yielding one entry per CDR3 protein. The sample contains about 27,000 distinct CDR3 sequences, about 7% of which appear only once. In this sample, this clonotype turned up many times. Its matching antigen is unknown. The time point here: sample taken at primary tumor resection. The authors sequenced whole RNA from tumor, nontumor lung or frozen PBMC without sorting.

This TCR derives from a male donor with early-stage non-small cell lung cancer. The chain joins TRBV18 to TRBJ2-1; 9 bases map to TRBD2. The sample consisted of lung tumor tissue, taken at surgery. This CDR3 reads CASSPRGGGAYNEQFF. The DNA for the CDR3 is TGTGCCAGCTCCCCCCGGGGCGGGGGGGCCTACAATGAGCAGTTCTTC.